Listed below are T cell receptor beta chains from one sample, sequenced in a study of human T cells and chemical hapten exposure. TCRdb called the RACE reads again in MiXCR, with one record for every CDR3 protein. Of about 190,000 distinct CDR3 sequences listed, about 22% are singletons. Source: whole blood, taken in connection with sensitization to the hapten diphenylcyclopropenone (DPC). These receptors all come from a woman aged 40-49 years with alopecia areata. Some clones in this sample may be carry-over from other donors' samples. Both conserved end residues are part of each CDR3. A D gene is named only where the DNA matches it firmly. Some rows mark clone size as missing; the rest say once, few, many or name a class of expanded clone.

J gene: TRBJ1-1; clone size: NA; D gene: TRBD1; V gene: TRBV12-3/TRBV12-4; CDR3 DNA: TGTGCCAGCAGTCCCGCGGGACAGGGCTTTGCTGAAGCTTTCTTT; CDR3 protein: CASSPAGQGFAEAFF
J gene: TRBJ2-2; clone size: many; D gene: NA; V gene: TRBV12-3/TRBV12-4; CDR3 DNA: TGTGCCAGCAGTTTTTCCCGGGACTCACTGAACACCGGGGAGCTGTTTTTT; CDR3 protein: CASSFSRDSLNTGELFF
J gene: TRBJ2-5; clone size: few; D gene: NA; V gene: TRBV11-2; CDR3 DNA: TGTGCCAGCAGCTTAAACAGGGTTAAAGAGACCCAGTACTTC; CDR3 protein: CASSLNRVKETQYF
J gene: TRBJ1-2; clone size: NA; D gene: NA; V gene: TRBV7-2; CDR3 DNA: TGTGCCAGCAGCTTCACGATAAGGGATGGCTACACCTTC; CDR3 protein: CASSFTIRDGYTF
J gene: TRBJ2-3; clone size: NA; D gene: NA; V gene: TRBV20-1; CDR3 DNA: TGCAGTGCCTCTTGGGGGCTAGTGGGAGGGATCGGTACGCAGTATTTT; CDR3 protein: CSASWGLVGGIGTQYF
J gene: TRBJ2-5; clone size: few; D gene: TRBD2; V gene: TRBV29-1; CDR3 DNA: TGCAGCCAAACTACATGGACTAGCGGGAGAGAGACCCAGTACTTC; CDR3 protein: CSQTTWTSGRETQYF
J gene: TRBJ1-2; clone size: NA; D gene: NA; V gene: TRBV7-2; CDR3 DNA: TGTGCCAGCAGCCCCAATCCCCGACAGGCACTCGGCTACACCTTC; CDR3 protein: CASSPNPRQALGYTF
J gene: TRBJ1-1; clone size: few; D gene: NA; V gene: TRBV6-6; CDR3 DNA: TGTGCCAGCAGTTACCGGGCGGGTAACACTGAAGCTTTCTTT; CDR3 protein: CASSYRAGNTEAFF
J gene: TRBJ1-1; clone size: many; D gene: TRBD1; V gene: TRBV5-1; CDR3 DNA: TGCGCCAGCAGCTCTGCAGGACAGGTGATAATTAACACTGAAGCTTTCTTT; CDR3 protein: CASSSAGQVIINTEAFF
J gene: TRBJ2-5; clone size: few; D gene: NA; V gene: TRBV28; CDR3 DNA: TGTGCCAGCAGATTTCAAGTCGGTGAGACCCAGTACTTC; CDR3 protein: CASRFQVGETQYF
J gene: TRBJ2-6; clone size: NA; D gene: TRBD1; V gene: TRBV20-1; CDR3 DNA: TGCAGTGCTAGCAGGGGGCCTGGGGCCAACGTCCTGACTTTC; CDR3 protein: CSASRGPGANVLTF
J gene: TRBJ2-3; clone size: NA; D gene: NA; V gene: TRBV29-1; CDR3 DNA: TGCAGCGTCTCTATCCGTGGCCGGGTCAGAGATACGCAGTATTTT; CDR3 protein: CSVSIRGRVRDTQYF
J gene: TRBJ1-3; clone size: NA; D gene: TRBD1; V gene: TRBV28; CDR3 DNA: TGTGCCAGCAGGGAGACAGGGGGAGGAAACACCATATATTTT; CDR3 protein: CASRETGGGNTIYF
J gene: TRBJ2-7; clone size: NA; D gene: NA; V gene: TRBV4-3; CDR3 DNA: TGCGTCAGCAGCCAAGAAGGGAGGTCAGCCTTCTACGAGCAGTACTTC; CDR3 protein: CVSSQEGRSAFYEQYF
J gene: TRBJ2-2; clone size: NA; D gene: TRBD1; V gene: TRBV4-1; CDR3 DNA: TGCGCCAGCAGCCTGCGACAGGGGGACCACGGGGAGCTGTTTTTT; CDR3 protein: CASSLRQGDHGELFF
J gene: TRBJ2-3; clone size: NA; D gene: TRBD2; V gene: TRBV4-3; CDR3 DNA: TGCGCCAGCAGCCAAGTTTCCCCTACTAGCGCCACTAGCACAGATACGCAGTATTTT; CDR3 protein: CASSQVSPTSATSTDTQYF
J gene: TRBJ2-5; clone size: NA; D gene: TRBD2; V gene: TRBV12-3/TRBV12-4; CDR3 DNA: TGTGCCAGCAGTTTGGATATAGCGGGAGGAACAGAGACCCAGTACTTC; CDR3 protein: CASSLDIAGGTETQYF
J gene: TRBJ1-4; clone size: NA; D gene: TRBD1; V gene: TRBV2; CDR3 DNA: TGTGCCAGCAGTGAAGTTACAGGGGGACAAGAAAAACTGTTTTTT; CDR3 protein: CASSEVTGGQEKLFF
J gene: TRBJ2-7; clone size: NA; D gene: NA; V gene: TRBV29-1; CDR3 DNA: TGCAGCGTTGAAGATCATCGGGTCAGGGTCTTC; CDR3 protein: CSVEDHRVRVF
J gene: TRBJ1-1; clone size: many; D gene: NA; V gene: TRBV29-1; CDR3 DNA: TGCAGCGGGAGGGAGAACACTGAAGCTTTCTTT; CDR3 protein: CSGRENTEAFF
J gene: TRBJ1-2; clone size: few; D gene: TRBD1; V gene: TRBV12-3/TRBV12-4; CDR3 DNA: TGTGCCAGCAGTTTACTTGGGACAGGGAATGGCTACACCTTC; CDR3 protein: CASSLLGTGNGYTF
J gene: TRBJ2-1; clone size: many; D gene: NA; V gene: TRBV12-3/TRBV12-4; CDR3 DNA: TGTGCCAGCAGTTTTAATGTAGCTGAGCAGTTCTTC; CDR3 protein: CASSFNVAEQFF
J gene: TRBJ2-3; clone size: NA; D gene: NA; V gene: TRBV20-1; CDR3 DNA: TGCAGTGCCCCGATCATGGGGACAGATACGCAGTATTTT; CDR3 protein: CSAPIMGTDTQYF
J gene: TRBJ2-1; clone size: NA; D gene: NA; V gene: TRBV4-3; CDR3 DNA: TGCGCCAGCAGACTCCTTCACAGCTCCTACAATGAGCAGTTCTTC; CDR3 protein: CASRLLHSSYNEQFF
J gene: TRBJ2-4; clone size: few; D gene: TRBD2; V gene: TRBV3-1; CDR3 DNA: TGTGCCAGCAGTCACCATAGCGGGAGCTTGGCCAAAAACATTCAGTACTTC; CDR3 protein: CASSHHSGSLAKNIQYF
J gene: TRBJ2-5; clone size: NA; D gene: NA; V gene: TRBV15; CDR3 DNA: TGTGCCACCAGCAACCCCCAAGAGACCCAGTACTTC; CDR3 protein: CATSNPQETQYF
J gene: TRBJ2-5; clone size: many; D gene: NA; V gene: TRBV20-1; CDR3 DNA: TGCAGTGCTAGTCCTGCGGGGCTGGAGACCCAGTACTTC; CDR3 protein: CSASPAGLETQYF
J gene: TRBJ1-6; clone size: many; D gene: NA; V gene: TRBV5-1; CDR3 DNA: TGCGCCAGCAGCCCCGTGGCAGGGAACTCCGTTAATTCACCCCTCCACTTT; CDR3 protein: CASSPVAGNSVNSPLHF
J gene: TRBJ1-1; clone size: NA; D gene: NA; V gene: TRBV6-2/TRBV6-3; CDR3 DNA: TGTGCCAGCAGTTACGAAGGGATCGCTGAAGCTTTCTTT; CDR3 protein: CASSYEGIAEAFF
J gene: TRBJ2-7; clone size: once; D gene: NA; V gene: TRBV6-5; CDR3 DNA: TGTGCCAGCAGTTACTCGATTCGGCCGGGAGTATCGGAGCAGTACTTC; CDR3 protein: CASSYSIRPGVSEQYF
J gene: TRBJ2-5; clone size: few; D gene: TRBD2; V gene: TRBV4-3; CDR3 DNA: TGCGCCAGCAGCCAGACCGGGACTAGCGAACAAGAGACCCAGTACTTC; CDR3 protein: CASSQTGTSEQETQYF
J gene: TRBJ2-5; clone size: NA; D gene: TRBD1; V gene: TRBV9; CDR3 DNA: TGTGCCAGCAGCGTAGGGGACAGGGGAGAGACCCAGTACTTC; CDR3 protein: CASSVGDRGETQYF
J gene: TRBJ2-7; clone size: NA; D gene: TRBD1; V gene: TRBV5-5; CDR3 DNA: TGTGCCAGCAGCTTTGGGACAGATTATCCCTACGAGCAGTACTTC; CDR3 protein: CASSFGTDYPYEQYF
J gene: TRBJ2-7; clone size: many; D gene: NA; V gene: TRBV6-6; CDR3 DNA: TGTGCCAGCGGATTCGAGTACGAGCAGTACTTC; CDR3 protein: CASGFEYEQYF
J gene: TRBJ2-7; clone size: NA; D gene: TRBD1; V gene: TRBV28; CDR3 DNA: TGTGCCAGCAGCCCCGGGACAGGGAATGCCGAGCAGTACTTC; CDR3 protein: CASSPGTGNAEQYF
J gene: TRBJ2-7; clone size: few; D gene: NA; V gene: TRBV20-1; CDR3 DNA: TGCAGTGCTAACCGACCCTCCTACGAGCAGTACTTC; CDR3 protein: CSANRPSYEQYF
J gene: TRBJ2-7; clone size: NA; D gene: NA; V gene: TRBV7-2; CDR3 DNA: TGTGCCAGCGCTGCGTACTACGAGCAGTACTTC; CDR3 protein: CASAAYYEQYF
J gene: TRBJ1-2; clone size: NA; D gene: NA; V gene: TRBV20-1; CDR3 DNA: TGCAGTGCTAATTTCGAGAACTATGGCTACACCTTC; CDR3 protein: CSANFENYGYTF
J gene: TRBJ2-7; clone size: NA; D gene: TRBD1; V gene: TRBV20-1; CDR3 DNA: TGCAGTGCTAGAGACCCCAACAGGGGGCCCTACGAGCAGTACTTC; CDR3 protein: CSARDPNRGPYEQYF
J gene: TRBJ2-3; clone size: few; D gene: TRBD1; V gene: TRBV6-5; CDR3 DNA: TGTGCCAGCAGCTACAACCCCTTGGGGGGACAGGGGATGAATACGCAGTATTTT; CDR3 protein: CASSYNPLGGQGMNTQYF
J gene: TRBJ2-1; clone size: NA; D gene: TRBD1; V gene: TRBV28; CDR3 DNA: TGTGCCAGCAGTTCCAAACGGGACAGGGGGCTCTTC; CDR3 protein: CASSSKRDRGLF
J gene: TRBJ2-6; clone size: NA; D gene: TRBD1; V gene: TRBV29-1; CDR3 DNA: TGCAGCGGAAAGGGGACAGGGGGCTCTGGGACCAACGTCCTGACTTTC; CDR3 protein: CSGKGTGGSGTNVLTF
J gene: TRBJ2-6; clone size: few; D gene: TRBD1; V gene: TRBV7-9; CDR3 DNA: TGTGCCAGGGGACAGGGGGCGATTCGTGGGGCCAACGTCCTGACTTTC; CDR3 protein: CARGQGAIRGANVLTF
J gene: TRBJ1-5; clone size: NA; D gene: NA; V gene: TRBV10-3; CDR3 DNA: TGTGCCATCAGCCGGGACATAAATCAGCCCCAGCATTTT; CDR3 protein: CAISRDINQPQHF
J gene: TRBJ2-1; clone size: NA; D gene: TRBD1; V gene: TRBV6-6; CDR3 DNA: TGTGCCAGCAGTTCCGACAGGGGGCCTGAGCAGTTCTTC; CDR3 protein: CASSSDRGPEQFF
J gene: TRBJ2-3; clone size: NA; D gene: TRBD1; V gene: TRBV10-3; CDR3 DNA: TGTGCCACCGGACAGGGGGCTAGCACAGATACGCAGTATTTT; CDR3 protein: CATGQGASTDTQYF
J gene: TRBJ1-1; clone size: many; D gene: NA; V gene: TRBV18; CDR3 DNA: TGTGCCAGCTCACCACGCCGCCTCACTGAAGCTTTCTTT; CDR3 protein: CASSPRRLTEAFF
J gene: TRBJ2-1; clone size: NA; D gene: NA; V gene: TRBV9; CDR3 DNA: TGTGCCAGCAGCACCGCCGGGACTGAGCAGTTCTTC; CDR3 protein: CASSTAGTEQFF
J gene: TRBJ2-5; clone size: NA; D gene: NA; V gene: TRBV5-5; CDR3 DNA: TGTGCCAGCAGCTTAGGATTCGAAGAGACCCAGTACTTC; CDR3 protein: CASSLGFEETQYF
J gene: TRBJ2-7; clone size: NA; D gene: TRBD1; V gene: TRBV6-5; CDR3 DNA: TGTGCCAGCAGTTACCACGGCGGACAGGGCTACTACGAGCAGTACTTC; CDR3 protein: CASSYHGGQGYYEQYF
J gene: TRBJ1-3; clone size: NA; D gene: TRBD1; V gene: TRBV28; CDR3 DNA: TGTGCCAGCAGTTCGTCCGGGACAGGGAAAAACACCATATATTTT; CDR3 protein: CASSSSGTGKNTIYF
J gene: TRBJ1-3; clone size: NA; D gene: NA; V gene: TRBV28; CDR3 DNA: TGTGCCAGCAGCTCCCACGGTCCCTCTGGAAACACCATATATTTT; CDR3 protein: CASSSHGPSGNTIYF
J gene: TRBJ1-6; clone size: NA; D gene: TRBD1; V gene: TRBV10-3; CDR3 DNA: TGTGCCATCAGTGAGTCTGCAGGGGACAGATCACCCCTCCACTTT; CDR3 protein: CAISESAGDRSPLHF